This TCR beta chain was retrieved from a study of OX40 agonist ivuxolimab in advanced cancers. Study in general: The study treated patients with ivuxolimab, an agonistic anti-OX40 (CD134) antibody.

Sequencing used immunoSEQ multiplex PCR; TCRdb keeps in-frame clones, though not all of them. This table has about 78,000 clones, 92% appearing once. Study-wide findings and caveats: At 0.1 to 3.0 mg/kg and by week 6, CD4+ and CD8+ T cells in the blood had expanded clonally. CD4+ T cells averaged fewer expanded clones than CD8+ T cells. No antigen was identified for the clonally expanded peripheral T cells.

To note about this clone: Its antigen is as yet unknown. Sequence at one end of the junction differs from germline and may be a read error.

The sequences come from CD4+ or CD8+ T cells sorted from blood, collected in a trial of the OX40 agonist ivuxolimab. The sequence was obtained from an adult with an advanced solid tumor such as melanoma, head and neck, liver or kidney cancer.

The DNA of the CDR3 is TGTGCCAGCAGTCCTCCTAAATATGGCTACACCTTC. This sequence encodes CASSPPKYGYTF. J is TRBJ1-2 and V is TRBV28; D is unclear. The CDR3 totals 12 residues. Germline values: CDR1 MDHEN, CDR2 SYDVKM.